A selection of T cell receptor beta chains follows, all from one sample in a study of blood T cell repertoires in COVID-19. Some clones are missing from TCRdb's copy, which holds only in-frame ones; the method was immunoSEQ multiplex PCR. There are about 300,000 clones in the sample; 75% to 90% occur only once, and 1.9% lies in the top ten. The sequenced sample was PBMCs or T cells enriched from blood (not recorded which). These receptors were obtained from a woman in her twenties or thirties who had been exposed to COVID-19. Each CDR3 is given with its conserved first and last residue. The D gene is left open where the match is weak. For some rows the clone size is stated as once, few or many, or as a class when expanded; others skip it.

j_call	clone_size	v_call	cdr3_length	d_call	cdr3_nt	cdr3_aa
TRBJ1-2	-	TRBV27	16	TRBD1	TGTGCCAGCAGTAATATGGGACAGGGGGGAGTCTATGGCTACACCTTC	CASSNMGQGGVYGYTF
TRBJ2-7	once	TRBV2	11	-	TGTGCCAGCAGCACAGGGCGCGAGCAGTACTTC	CASSTGREQYF
TRBJ1-3	few	TRBV7-8	17	-	TGTGCCAGCAGCTTAGGTCCGAGACAGGACTCTGGAAACACCATATATTTT	CASSLGPRQDSGNTIYF
TRBJ2-2	once	TRBV30	13	-	TGTGCCTGGAGCAGGGGCGGCACCGGGGAGCTGTTTTTT	CAWSRGGTGELFF
TRBJ2-7	-	TRBV19	16	-	TGTGCCAGTAGTATAAGCGGGACAGGAATTGCCTACGAGCAGTACTTC	CASSISGTGIAYEQYF
TRBJ2-7	-	TRBV24-1	15	TRBD1	TGTGCCACCAGTGACCCCGACAGGGGTGGGGACGAGCAGTACTTC	CATSDPDRGGDEQYF
TRBJ1-6	few	TRBV7-3	15	TRBD1	TGTGCCAGCAGACGGGACAGCTCCTATAATTCACCCCTCCACTTT	CASRRDSSYNSPLHF
TRBJ2-5	-	TRBV19	13	TRBD1	TGTGCCAGTAGTATAAACAGGGGAGAGACCCAGTACTTC	CASSINRGETQYF
TRBJ2-1	-	TRBV5-1	18	TRBD2	TGCGCCAGCAGTCAGGGTGGGACTAGCGGAAGCTCCTACAATGAGCAGTTCTTC	CASSQGGTSGSSYNEQFF
TRBJ1-6	-	TRBV7-2	15	TRBD1	TGTGCCAGCAGCTTCCGGGACAGGGAACATTCACCCCTCCACTTT	CASSFRDREHSPLHF
TRBJ1-2	-	TRBV27	15	-	TGTGCCAGCAGCCTCTCCCAGGGGAAGGGCTATGGCTACACCTTC	CASSLSQGKGYGYTF
TRBJ2-3	-	TRBV24-1	16	TRBD1	TGTGCCACCAGTGACCCGGGACAGGGTGTACGATATACGCAGTATTTT	CATSDPGQGVRYTQYF
TRBJ1-2	-	TRBV27	11	TRBD1	TGTGCCAGCCGGACAGGCTATGGCTACACCTTC	CASRTGYGYTF
TRBJ2-6	-	TRBV7-7	16	-	TGTGCTAGCGGTTATCGGGGGAACTCTGGGGCCAACGTCCTGACTTTC	CASGYRGNSGANVLTF
TRBJ1-1	-	TRBV27	17	TRBD1	TGTGCCAGCAGTTTCTCACCGGGACAGGGAAGGAACACTGAAGCTTTCTTT	CASSFSPGQGRNTEAFF
TRBJ2-3	-	TRBV25-1	16	TRBD2	TGTGCCAGCAGTTCCCGACTAGCGGGCCACACAGATACGCAGTATTTT	CASSSRLAGHTDTQYF
TRBJ2-7	-	TRBV7-6	13	-	TGTGCCAGCAGCTTAGGAACAGCCTACGAGCAGTACTTC	CASSLGTAYEQYF
TRBJ1-5	-	TRBV9	14	-	TGTGCCAGCAGCGTAGGTCACGGTAATCAGCCCCAGCATTTT	CASSVGHGNQPQHF
TRBJ2-7	-	TRBV28	13	-	TGTGCCAGCAGTTTTGGGGGGTTCTACGAGCAGTACTTC	CASSFGGFYEQYF
TRBJ1-5	few	TRBV6-4	14	TRBD1	TGTGCCAGCAGTGACGGACAGGGCAATCAGCCCCAGCATTTT	CASSDGQGNQPQHF
TRBJ1-4	-	TRBV27	19	TRBD1	TGTGCCAGCAGTTTAAGGGGACAGGGAACTATCGGAACTAATGAAAAACTGTTTTTT	CASSLRGQGTIGTNEKLFF
TRBJ2-1	-	TRBV2	17	-	TGTGCCAGCTCTGAGGGCCAGCAGTTTATCCGAGCGGTTGAGCAGTTCTTC	CASSEGQQFIRAVEQFF
TRBJ2-5	-	TRBV30	12	-	TGTGCCTGGAGGGGGGCGGCTGAGACCCAGTACTTC	CAWRGAAETQYF
TRBJ1-5	-	TRBV7-2	15	TRBD1	TGTGCCAGCAGCTTCGACAGGGGAACCAATCAGCCCCAGCATTTT	CASSFDRGTNQPQHF
TRBJ2-2	-	TRBV19	16	-	TGTGCCAGCATCAGAACCGCGGGGCTGAACACCGGGGAGCTGTTTTTT	CASIRTAGLNTGELFF
TRBJ2-1	-	TRBV10-2	15	TRBD2	TGCGCCAGCAGTGAGAATCGCGGGAGTAACAATGAGCAGTTCTTC	CASSENRGSNNEQFF
TRBJ1-2	-	TRBV3-1/TRBV3-2	16	TRBD1	TGTGCCAGCAGCCCATTTCTGGCAGGGGGTAACTATGGCTACACCTTC	CASSPFLAGGNYGYTF
TRBJ1-4	-	TRBV18	14	TRBD1	TGTGCCAGCTCCTCGGGACAGGGGGCCGAAAAACTGTTTTTT	CASSSGQGAEKLFF
TRBJ2-1	-	TRBV3-1/TRBV3-2	15	-	TGTGCCAGCAGCCGTATGGCAGTTACAAACAATGAGCAGTTCTTC	CASSRMAVTNNEQFF
TRBJ1-1	-	TRBV29-1	13	TRBD1	TGCAGCGTCCCCGGACAGGGTTACACTGAAGCTTTCTTT	CSVPGQGYTEAFF
TRBJ2-1	-	TRBV2	14	TRBD2	TGTGCCAGCATGGCCCCCGGGACTAGTGGGGGGCAGTTCTTC	CASMAPGTSGGQFF
TRBJ2-7	once	TRBV19	15	TRBD1	TGTGCCAGTAGCCAACCCGGGACAGGGACCTACGAGCAGTACTTC	CASSQPGTGTYEQYF
TRBJ2-7	-	TRBV11-1	14	-	TGTGCCAGCAGCTTATCGGGACTTCTCTACGAGCAGTACTTC	CASSLSGLLYEQYF
TRBJ2-7	-	TRBV6-5	12	-	TGTGCCAGCAGTCAACAGCTCTACGAGCAGTACTTC	CASSQQLYEQYF
TRBJ1-4	-	TRBV7-9	16	-	TGTGCCAGCAGCTTAGGAGGCACTGCTCGAGGTGAAAAACTGTTTTTT	CASSLGGTARGEKLFF
TRBJ1-5	-	TRBV5-6	19	TRBD1	TGTGCCAGCAGCTTTTACCGGGACAGGGTATCTGGCAGCAATCAGCCCCAGCATTTT	CASSFYRDRVSGSNQPQHF
TRBJ1-6	-	TRBV6-5	13	TRBD1	TGTGCCAGCAGAGGACAGGGAAGTTCACCCCTCCACTTT	CASRGQGSSPLHF
TRBJ1-2	-	TRBV5-4	14	-	TGTGCCAGCAGCTTGGTCGGGTCCCGGGGAGGCTACACCTTC	CASSLVGSRGGYTF
TRBJ2-7	-	TRBV29-1	15	TRBD1	TGCAGCGTTGTTGAGGGGACAGGTGGTGCCTACGAGCAGTACTTC	CSVVEGTGGAYEQYF
TRBJ1-3	-	TRBV5-1	16	TRBD1	TGCGCCAGCAGCTTAAGACAGGGGAGCTCTGGAAACACCATATATTTT	CASSLRQGSSGNTIYF
TRBJ1-3	-	TRBV4-3	17	-	TGCGCCAGCAGCCAAGATGTACGGGAAGCTACTGGAAACACCATATATTTT	CASSQDVREATGNTIYF
TRBJ1-1	-	TRBV4-1	13	-	TGCGCCAGCAGCCAATATGAGGCCTATGAAGCTTTCTTT	CASSQYEAYEAFF
TRBJ2-2	-	TRBV10-1	14	-	TGCGCCAGTCTAGAGGGCACCCACACCGGGGAGCTGTTTTTT	CASLEGTHTGELFF
TRBJ2-7	-	TRBV18	13	-	TGTGCCAGCTCACGATCGGGAGACTACGAGCAGTACTTC	CASSRSGDYEQYF
TRBJ1-2	-	TRBV7-6	13	-	TGTGCCAGCAGCAAGGGAACGGGCGGGGGCTACACCTTC	CASSKGTGGGYTF
TRBJ2-7	-	TRBV7-9	14	TRBD1	TGTGCCAGCAGCGACGGACAGGGGGCCTACGAGCAGTACTTC	CASSDGQGAYEQYF